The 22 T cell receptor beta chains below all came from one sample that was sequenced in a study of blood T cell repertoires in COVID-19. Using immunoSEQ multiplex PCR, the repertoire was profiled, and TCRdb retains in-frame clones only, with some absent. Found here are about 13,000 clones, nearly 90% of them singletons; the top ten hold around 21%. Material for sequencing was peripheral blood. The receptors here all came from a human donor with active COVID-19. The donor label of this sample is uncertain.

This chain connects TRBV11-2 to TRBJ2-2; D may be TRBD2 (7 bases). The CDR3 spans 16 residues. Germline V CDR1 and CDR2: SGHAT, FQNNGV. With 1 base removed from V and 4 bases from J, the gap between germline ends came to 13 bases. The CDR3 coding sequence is TGTGCCAGCAGCTTAGTCGGGGGGCCTGGCACCGGGGAGCTGTTTTTT. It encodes CASSLVGGPGTGELFF.

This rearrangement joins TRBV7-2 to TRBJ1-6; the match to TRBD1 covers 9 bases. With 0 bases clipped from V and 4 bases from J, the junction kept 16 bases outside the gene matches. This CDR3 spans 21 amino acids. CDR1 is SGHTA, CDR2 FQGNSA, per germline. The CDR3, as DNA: TGTGCCAGCAGCTTAGCGGGACCGGGACAGGGCCCGTCCCCTTATAATTCACCCCTCCACTTT. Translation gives CASSLAGPGQGPSPYNSPLHF. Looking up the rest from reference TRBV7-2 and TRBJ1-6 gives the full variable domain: GAGVSQSPSNKVTEKGKDVELRCDPISGHTALYWYRQSLGQGLEFLIYFQGNSAPDKSGLPSDRFSAERTGGSVSTLTIQRTQQEDSAVYLCASSLAGPGQGPSPYNSPLHFGNGTRLTVT.

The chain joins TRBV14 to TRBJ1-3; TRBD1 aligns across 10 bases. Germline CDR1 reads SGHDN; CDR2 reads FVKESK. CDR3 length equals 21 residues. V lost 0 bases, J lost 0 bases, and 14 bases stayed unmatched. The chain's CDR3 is CASSQDREGTGASSSGNTIYF. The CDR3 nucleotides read TGTGCCAGCAGCCAAGATAGGGAGGGGACAGGGGCTTCTAGCTCTGGAAACACCATATATTTT.

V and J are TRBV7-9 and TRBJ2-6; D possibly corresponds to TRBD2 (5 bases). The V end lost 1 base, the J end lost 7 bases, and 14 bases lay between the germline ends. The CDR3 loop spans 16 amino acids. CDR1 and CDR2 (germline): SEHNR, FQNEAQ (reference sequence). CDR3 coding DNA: TGTGCCAGCAGCTTAGGGCGGGTCATAGGTGCCAACGTCCTGACTTTC. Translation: CASSLGRVIGANVLTF.

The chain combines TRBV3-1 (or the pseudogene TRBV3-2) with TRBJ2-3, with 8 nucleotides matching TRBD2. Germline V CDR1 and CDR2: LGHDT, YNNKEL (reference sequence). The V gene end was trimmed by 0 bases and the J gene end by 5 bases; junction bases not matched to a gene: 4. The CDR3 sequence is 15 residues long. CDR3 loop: CASSQDTSGVDTQYF. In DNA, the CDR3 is TGTGCCAGCAGCCAAGATACTAGCGGAGTAGATACGCAGTATTTT.

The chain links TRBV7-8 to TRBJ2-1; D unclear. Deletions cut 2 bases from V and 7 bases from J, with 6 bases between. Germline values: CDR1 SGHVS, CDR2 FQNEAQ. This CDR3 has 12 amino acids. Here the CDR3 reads CASSLYVNEQFF. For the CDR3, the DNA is TGTGCCAGCAGCTTATATGTGAATGAGCAGTTCTTC. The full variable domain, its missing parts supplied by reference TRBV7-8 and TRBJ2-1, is GAGVSQSPRYKVAKRGQDVALRCDPISGHVSLFWYQQALGQGPEFLTYFQNEAQLDKSGLPSDRFFAERPEGSVSTLKIQRTQQEDSAVYLCASSLYVNEQFFGPGTRLTVL.

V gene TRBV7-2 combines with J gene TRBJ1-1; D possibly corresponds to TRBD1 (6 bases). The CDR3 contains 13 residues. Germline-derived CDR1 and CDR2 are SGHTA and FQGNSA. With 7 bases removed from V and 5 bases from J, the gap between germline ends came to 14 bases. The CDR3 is CASIPRRGTEAFF. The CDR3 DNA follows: TGTGCCAGCATTCCTCGTAGGGGGACTGAAGCTTTCTTT.

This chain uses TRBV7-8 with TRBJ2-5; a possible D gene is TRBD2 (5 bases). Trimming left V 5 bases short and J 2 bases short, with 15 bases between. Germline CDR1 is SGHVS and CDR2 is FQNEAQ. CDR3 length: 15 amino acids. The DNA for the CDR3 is TGTGCCAGCAGCCCTACGGGAACCTTACAAGAGACCCAGTACTTC. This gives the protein CASSPTGTLQETQYF.

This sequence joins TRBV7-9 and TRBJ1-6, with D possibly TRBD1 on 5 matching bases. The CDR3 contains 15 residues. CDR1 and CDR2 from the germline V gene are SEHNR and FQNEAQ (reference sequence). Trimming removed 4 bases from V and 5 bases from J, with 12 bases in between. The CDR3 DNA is TGTGCCAGCAGCTCCGCAGGGTTCAATAATTCACCCCTCCACTTT. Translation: CASSSAGFNNSPLHF.

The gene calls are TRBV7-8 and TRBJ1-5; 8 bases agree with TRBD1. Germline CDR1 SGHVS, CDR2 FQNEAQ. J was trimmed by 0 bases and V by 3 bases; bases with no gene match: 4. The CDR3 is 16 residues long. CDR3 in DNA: TGTGCCAGCAGCTTGACAGGGGATTATAGCAATCAGCCCCAGCATTTT. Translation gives CASSLTGDYSNQPQHF.

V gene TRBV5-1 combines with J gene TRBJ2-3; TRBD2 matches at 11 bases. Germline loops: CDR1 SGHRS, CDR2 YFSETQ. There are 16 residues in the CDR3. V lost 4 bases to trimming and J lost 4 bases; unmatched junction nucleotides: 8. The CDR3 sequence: CASSQLTSGVSDTQYF. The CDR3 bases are TGCGCCAGCAGCCAACTGACTAGCGGGGTTTCAGATACGCAGTATTTT. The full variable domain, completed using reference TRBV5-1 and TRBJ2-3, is KAGVTQTPRYLIKTRGQQVTLSCSPISGHRSVSWYQQTPGQGLQFLFEYFSETQRNKGNFPGRFSGRQFSNSRSEMNVSTLELGDSALYLCASSQLTSGVSDTQYFGPGTRLTVL.

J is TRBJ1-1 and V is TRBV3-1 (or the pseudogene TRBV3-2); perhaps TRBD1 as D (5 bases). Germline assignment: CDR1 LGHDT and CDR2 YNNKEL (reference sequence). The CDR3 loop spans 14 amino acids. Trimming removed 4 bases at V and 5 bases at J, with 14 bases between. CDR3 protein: CASSRTGGGTEAFF. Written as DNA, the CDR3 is TGTGCCAGCAGCCGCACCGGGGGTGGAACTGAAGCTTTCTTT.

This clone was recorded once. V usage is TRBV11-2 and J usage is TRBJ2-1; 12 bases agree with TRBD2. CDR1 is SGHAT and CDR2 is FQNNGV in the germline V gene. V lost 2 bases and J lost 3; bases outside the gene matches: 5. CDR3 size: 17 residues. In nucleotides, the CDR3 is TGTGCCAGCAGCTTATTAACTAGCGGGGGGTACTACAATGAGCAGTTCTTC. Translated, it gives CASSLLTSGGYYNEQFF.

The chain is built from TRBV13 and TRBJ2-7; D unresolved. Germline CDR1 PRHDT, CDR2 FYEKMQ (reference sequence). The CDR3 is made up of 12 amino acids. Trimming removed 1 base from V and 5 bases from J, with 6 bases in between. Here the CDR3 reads CASSLVRHEQYF. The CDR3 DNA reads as TGTGCCAGCAGCTTAGTGAGGCACGAGCAGTACTTC.

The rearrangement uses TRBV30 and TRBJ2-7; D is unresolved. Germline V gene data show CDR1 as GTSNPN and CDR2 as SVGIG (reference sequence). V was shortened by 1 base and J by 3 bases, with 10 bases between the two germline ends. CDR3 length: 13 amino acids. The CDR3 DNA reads TGTGCCTGGAGTGCCCAGGTGAACTACGAGCAGTACTTC. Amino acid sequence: CAWSAQVNYEQYF.

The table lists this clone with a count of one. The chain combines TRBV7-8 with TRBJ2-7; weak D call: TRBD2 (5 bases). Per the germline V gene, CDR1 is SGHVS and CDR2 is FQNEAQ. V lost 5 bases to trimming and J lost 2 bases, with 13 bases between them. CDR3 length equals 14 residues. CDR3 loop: CASSRAPGTYEQYF. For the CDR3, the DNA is TGTGCCAGCAGCCGGGCCCCGGGGACCTACGAGCAGTACTTC.

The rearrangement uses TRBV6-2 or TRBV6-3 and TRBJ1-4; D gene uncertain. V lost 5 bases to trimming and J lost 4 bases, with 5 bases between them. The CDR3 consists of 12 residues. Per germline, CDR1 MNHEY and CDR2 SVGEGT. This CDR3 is CASSPVNEKLFF. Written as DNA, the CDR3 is TGTGCCAGCAGTCCAGTTAATGAAAAACTGTTTTTT.

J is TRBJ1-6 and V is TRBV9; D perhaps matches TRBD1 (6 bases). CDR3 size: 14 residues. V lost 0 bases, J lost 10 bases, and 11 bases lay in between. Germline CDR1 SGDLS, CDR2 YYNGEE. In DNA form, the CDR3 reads TGTGCCAGCAGCGTAGGAGGGGGAGGGTCACCCCTCCACTTT. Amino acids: CASSVGGGGSPLHF.

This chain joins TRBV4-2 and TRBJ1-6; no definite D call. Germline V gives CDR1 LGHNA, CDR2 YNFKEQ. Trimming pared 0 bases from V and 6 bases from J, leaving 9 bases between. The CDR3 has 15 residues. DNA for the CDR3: TGTGCCAGCAGCCAAGATCTCCGGGGTAATTCACCCCTCCACTTT. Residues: CASSQDLRGNSPLHF.

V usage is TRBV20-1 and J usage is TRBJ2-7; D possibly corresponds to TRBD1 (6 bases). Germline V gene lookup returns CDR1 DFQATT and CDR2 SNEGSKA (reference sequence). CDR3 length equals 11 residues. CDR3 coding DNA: TGCAGCGTTAAGGACAGCCACGAGCAGTACTTC. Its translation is CSVKDSHEQYF.

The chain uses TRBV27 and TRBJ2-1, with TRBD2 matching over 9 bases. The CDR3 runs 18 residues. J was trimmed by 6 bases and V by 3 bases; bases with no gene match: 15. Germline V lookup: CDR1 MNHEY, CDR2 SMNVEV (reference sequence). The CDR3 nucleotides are TGTGCCAGCAGTTTGGCAAACTTTCCGGGACTAGCTTCCAATGAGCAGTTCTTC. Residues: CASSLANFPGLASNEQFF.

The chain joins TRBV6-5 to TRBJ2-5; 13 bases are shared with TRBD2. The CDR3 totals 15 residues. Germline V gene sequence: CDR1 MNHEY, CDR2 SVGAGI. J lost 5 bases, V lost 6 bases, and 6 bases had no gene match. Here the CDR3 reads CASRRGTSGAETQYF. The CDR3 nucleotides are TGTGCCAGCAGACGAGGGACTAGCGGGGCGGAGACCCAGTACTTC.